The 29 T cell receptor beta chains presented below share a single source sample, sequenced in a study of blood T cell repertoires in COVID-19. The table came from immunoSEQ multiplex PCR; TCRdb's copy has only in-frame clones and leaves some out. The sample consists of 200,000 to 300,000 clones, about nine tenths of them appearing once. Sequencing input: PBMCs or T cells enriched from blood (not recorded which). These receptors came from a woman between 35 and 50 years old with acute COVID-19.

This chain uses TRBV29-1 with TRBJ1-5, with 8 bases aligning to TRBD1. CDR3 size: 14 residues. Germline V gene data show CDR1 as SQVTM and CDR2 as ANQGSEA. Losses at the gene ends were 6 bases for V and 2 bases for J; bases not matched to a gene: 6. CDR3 sequence (DNA): TGCAGCGTGGCGGAGACAGGGGGCAATCAGCCCCAGCATTTT. Its protein is CSVAETGGNQPQHF.

The chain links TRBV11-2 to TRBJ2-7; TRBD1 might be the D (6 bases). The CDR3 totals 16 residues. The germline gives CDR1 SGHAT, CDR2 FQNNGV. V lost 6 bases and J lost 0, with 18 bases in between. The CDR3 nucleotides are TGTGCCAGCAGAGCCGACCGGGACATTTTCTCCTACGAGCAGTACTTC. This gives the protein CASRADRDIFSYEQYF.

V usage is TRBV27 and J usage is TRBJ2-7, with D maybe TRBD2 (5 bases). The V and J ends lost 3 bases and 1 base respectively, with 10 bases between them. Germline CDR1 is MNHEY and CDR2 is SMNVEV (reference sequence). The CDR3 covers 14 residues. CDR3 in DNA: TGTGCCAGCAGTTTTGCGGGCGAGTCCTACGAGCAGTACTTC. This translates into CASSFAGESYEQYF.

The rearrangement uses TRBV7-8 and TRBJ2-4; 15 bases agree with TRBD2. The germline CDR1 and CDR2 sequences are SGHVS and FQNEAQ. The CDR3 extends over 21 amino acids. J gave up 3 bases and V 4 bases, and 16 bases lay outside the gene matches. In DNA form, the CDR3 reads TGTGCCAGCAGCTCGAACTTAGGGACTAGCGGGGGGCCGAACCGCAAAAACATTCAGTACTTC. Translating gives CASSSNLGTSGGPNRKNIQYF.

V is TRBV5-1 and J is TRBJ1-4; perhaps TRBD1 as D (6 bases). The CDR3 totals 14 residues. Germline CDR1 reads SGHRS; CDR2 reads YFSETQ. Trimming removed 3 bases from V and 8 bases from J, with 14 bases in between. CDR3 in amino acids: CASSSGQIGEKLFF. CDR3 coding DNA: TGCGCCAGCAGCTCCGGACAGATTGGCGAAAAACTGTTTTTT.

The V gene is TRBV6-1, the J gene TRBJ1-2; a weak D match, TRBD1 (5 bases). The V gene lost 0 bases and the J gene lost 5 bases, with 10 bases spanning the gap. The CDR3 totals 14 residues. Germline V gene lookup returns CDR1 MNHNS and CDR2 SASEGT. The CDR3 DNA is TGTGCCAGCAGTGAAGCGGGGGAGGCATATGGCTACACCTTC. Its translation: CASSEAGEAYGYTF.

The chain links TRBV5-1 to TRBJ1-1, with TRBD1 matching 12 bases. Per the germline V gene, CDR1 is SGHRS and CDR2 is YFSETQ. The CDR3 is made up of 16 amino acids. Unmatched junction bases numbered 8, after V lost 4 bases and J lost 4 bases. The CDR3 reads CASSPGTGGAGTEAFF. Written as DNA, the CDR3 is TGCGCCAGCAGCCCTGGGACAGGGGGCGCGGGCACTGAAGCTTTCTTT.

The chain combines TRBV12-5 with TRBJ1-2, with D possibly TRBD1 on 5 matching bases. The CDR3 runs to 13 residues. CDR1 is LGHNT, CDR2 FRNRAP, per germline. The V end lost 1 base, the J end lost 4 bases, and 7 bases lay between the germline ends. For the CDR3, the DNA is TGTGCTAGTGGTTTGGAGACAGTCTATGGCTACACCTTC. It yields the protein CASGLETVYGYTF.

The V call is TRBV9, the J call TRBJ1-1; TRBD1 is a possible D gene (6 bases). The CDR3 extends over 15 amino acids. Germline V gene lookup returns CDR1 SGDLS and CDR2 YYNGEE. The V end was cut by 6 bases, the J end by 2 bases, with 17 bases between. Here the CDR3 reads CASNREGRGNTEAFF. The CDR3 DNA sequence: TGTGCCAGCAACCGGGAGGGCAGGGGTAACACTGAAGCTTTCTTT. Full variable domain (missing parts from reference TRBV9 and TRBJ1-1): DSGVTQTPKHLITATGQRVTLRCSPRSGDLSVYWYQQSLDQGLQFLIQYYNGEERAKGNILERFSAQQFPDLHSELNLSSLELGDSALYFCASNREGRGNTEAFFGQGTRLTVV.

The J gene is TRBJ2-7, the V gene TRBV2, with 12 bases matching TRBD1. The CDR3 loop spans 14 amino acids. Unmatched junction bases numbered 7, after V lost 6 bases and J lost 7 bases. Germline-derived CDR1 and CDR2 are SNHLY and FYNNEI. The CDR3 bases are TGTGCCAGCAGCTTGGGACAGGGGGCAGGGGAGCAGTACTTC. This codes for CASSLGQGAGEQYF.

The chain combines TRBV2 with TRBJ2-1, with D tentatively TRBD2 (5 bases). The V end lost 0 bases, the J end lost 9 bases, and 21 bases lay between the germline ends. Germline CDR1 reads SNHLY; CDR2 reads FYNNEI. This CDR3 region has 17 residues. CDR3 sequence (DNA): TGTGCCAGCAGTGAAGCTGGTTTTGGACTCCACTTTACTGAGCAGTTCTTC. This sequence encodes CASSEAGFGLHFTEQFF. The variable domain in full, completed from reference TRBV2 and TRBJ2-1, reads EPEVTQTPSHQVTQMGQEVILRCVPISNHLYFYWYRQILGQKVEFLVSFYNNEISEKSEIFDDQFSVERPDGSNFTLKIRSTKLEDSAMYFCASSEAGFGLHFTEQFFGPGTRLTVL.

The chain joins TRBV21-1 to TRBJ2-1; TRBD1 is the table's D call, not checked against the DNA. TRBV21-1 is described as a pseudogene. The CDR3 runs 16 residues. The CDR3, as DNA: TGTGCCAGCAGCATACCCGGGACAGGGCTATACAATGAGCAGTTCTTC. This codes for CASSIPGTGLYNEQFF.

This sequence joins TRBV7-8 and TRBJ1-6, with unresolved D. This CDR3 is 14 amino acids long. Trimming stripped 1 base from V and 7 bases from J, with 8 bases between. The germline gives CDR1 SGHVS, CDR2 FQNEAQ. This chain's CDR3 is CASSLVRENSPLHF. In nucleotides, the CDR3 is TGTGCCAGCAGCTTAGTGCGCGAGAATTCACCCCTCCACTTT.

This clone was seen once. The chain links TRBV3-1 (or the pseudogene TRBV3-2) to TRBJ1-4; 11 nucleotides line up with TRBD1. The germline gives CDR1 LGHDT, CDR2 YNNKEL (reference sequence). After removal of 1 base from V and 13 bases from J, the junction contained 32 bases not matched to a gene. The CDR3 sequence is 23 residues long. The CDR3 reads CASSQVILRVPGQGGKGPDGLFF. The CDR3, as DNA: TGTGCCAGCAGCCAAGTCATTCTAAGAGTGCCGGGACAGGGGGGGAAAGGACCCGACGGACTGTTTTTT.

The chain recombines TRBV30 with TRBJ1-5; D call uncertain. This CDR3 region has 14 residues. Germline V CDR1 and CDR2: GTSNPN, SVGIG (reference sequence). The V end lost 5 bases, the J end lost 2 bases, and 13 bases lay between the germline ends. As DNA, the CDR3 is TGTGCCTGGGGCAAAGGCGGAGGCAATCAGCCCCAGCATTTT. Its protein is CAWGKGGGNQPQHF.

J is TRBJ2-5 and V is TRBV3-1 (or the pseudogene TRBV3-2); TRBD1 is a possible D gene (6 bases). CDR1 is LGHDT and CDR2 is YNNKEL in the germline V gene (reference sequence). The CDR3 extends over 12 amino acids. Trimming shortened V by 5 bases and J by 7 bases, and 11 bases separated the two germline ends. For the CDR3, the DNA is TGTGCCAGCAGCGCTATAGGGGGGACCCAGTACTTC. Translation gives CASSAIGGTQYF.

The CDR3 DNA sequence: TGTGCCAGCAGCTCGGGGACTAGCTCAAGCTCCTACAATGAGCAGTTCTTC. Its protein product is CASSSGTSSSSYNEQFF. The chain carries TRBV7-6 and TRBJ2-1; 9 bases line up with TRBD2. V lost 4 bases, J lost 0 bases, and 7 bases stayed unmatched. This CDR3 is 17 amino acids long. Germline CDR1 is SGHVS and CDR2 is FNYEAQ.

V usage is TRBV5-4 and J usage is TRBJ2-3; D unresolved. The CDR3 runs 13 residues. CDR1 is SGHNT, CDR2 YYREEE, per germline (reference sequence). Trimming removed 3 bases from V and 5 bases from J, with 10 bases in between. The CDR3 region has the DNA TGTGCCAGCAGCTCCCTTGCGGAAGATACGCAGTATTTT. Amino acid sequence: CASSSLAEDTQYF.

To note about this clone: Other DNA sequences in this sample translate to the same CDR3. The V gene is TRBV6-5, the J gene TRBJ1-4; D gene uncertain. The germline V and J ends were trimmed by 6 bases and 7 bases, with 6 bases remaining between them. Germline V gene data show CDR1 as MNHEY and CDR2 as SVGAGI. CDR3 length: 11 amino acids. CDR3 loop: CASSPGEKLFF. CDR3 in DNA: TGTGCCAGCAGCCCGGGTGAAAAACTGTTTTTT.

This clone was counted between two and nine times. The V call is TRBV24-1, the J call TRBJ2-3, with 7 bases identical to TRBD1. This CDR3 has 15 residues. Germline V gene data show CDR1 as KGHDR and CDR2 as SFDVKD. With V trimmed by 4 bases and J by 1 base, 4 bases remained unmatched. In DNA form, the CDR3 reads TGTGCCACCAGTGACCGAGGGACAGGCACAGATACGCAGTATTTT. Translation: CATSDRGTGTDTQYF.

This sequence joins TRBV19 and TRBJ1-2, with D possibly TRBD1 on 5 matching bases. From germline, CDR1 is LNHDA and CDR2 SQIVND (reference sequence). V was pared by 3 bases and J by 2 bases, with 7 bases between. The CDR3 covers 13 residues. This CDR3 reads CASSMGGNYGYTF. CDR3 sequence (DNA): TGTGCCAGTAGTATGGGGGGGAACTATGGCTACACCTTC.

The CDR3 region has the DNA TGTGCCACCAGTGACTTAGCGGCCCCACTCACAGATACGCAGTATTTT. It encodes CATSDLAAPLTDTQYF. V and J are TRBV24-1 and TRBJ2-3, with a weak D call TRBD2 (6 bases). CDR1 and CDR2 (germline): KGHDR, SFDVKD. Trimming took off 4 bases at V and 2 bases at J, with 15 bases between the two ends. This CDR3 has 16 residues.

This clone was counted a few times. The chain is built from TRBV12-5 and TRBJ1-2; 8 bases match TRBD1. This CDR3 is 16 amino acids long. V dropped 2 bases and J dropped 2; count of bases not matched to a gene: 7. Germline lookup yields CDR1 LGHNT and CDR2 FRNRAP. DNA of the CDR3: TGTGCTAGTGGTTTGACGAGGACAGGGCGCAACTATGGCTACACCTTC. This codes for CASGLTRTGRNYGYTF.

The V call is TRBV20-1, the J call TRBJ2-1; tentative D call: TRBD2 (5 bases). V was cut by 3 bases and J by 4 bases, with 16 bases left in between. The V gene's germline CDR1 is DFQATT and CDR2 SNEGSKA (reference sequence). The CDR3 extends over 15 amino acids. CDR3 nucleotide sequence: TGCAGTGCTAGTTTGGACTCCCTTGGGTACAATGAGCAGTTCTTC. Encoded protein: CSASLDSLGYNEQFF.

The chain has TRBV29-1 and TRBJ1-3; TRBD1 agrees at 8 bases. V gave up 5 bases and J gave up 0 bases; unmatched junction bases: 3. Germline-derived CDR1 and CDR2 are SQVTM and ANQGSEA. This CDR3 region has 14 residues. This CDR3 is CSVQDRASGNTIYF. CDR3 nucleotide sequence: TGCAGCGTTCAGGACAGGGCCTCTGGAAACACCATATATTTT.

The chain employs TRBV27 and TRBJ2-2, with TRBD1 matching over 7 bases. CDR1 is MNHEY, CDR2 SMNVEV, per germline (reference sequence). The CDR3 runs to 16 residues. V was pared by 2 bases and J by 0 bases, with 3 bases of the junction left unmatched. CDR3 amino acids: CASSLVGTANTGELFF. The CDR3 DNA reads as TGTGCCAGCAGTTTAGTGGGGACAGCGAACACCGGGGAGCTGTTTTTT.

This clone was recorded once. J is TRBJ1-4 and V is TRBV5-1; a possible D gene is TRBD1 (6 bases). The CDR3 contains 18 residues. V gave up 4 bases and J gave up 1 base, with 20 bases separating them. Germline lookup yields CDR1 SGHRS and CDR2 YFSETQ. CDR3 region: CASSRINRVGETNEKLFF. CDR3 bases: TGCGCCAGCAGCCGAATCAACAGGGTGGGCGAAACTAATGAAAAACTGTTTTTT.

The chain recombines TRBV19 with TRBJ2-1; D gene ambiguous. Germline lookup yields CDR1 LNHDA and CDR2 SQIVND (reference sequence). Deletions cut 3 bases from V and 5 bases from J, with 11 bases between. This CDR3 has 14 residues. CDR3 nucleotides: TGTGCCAGTAGTATTAATACGGGTGACAATGAGCAGTTCTTC. The encoded protein is CASSINTGDNEQFF. Full variable domain (rest looked up from reference TRBV19 and TRBJ2-1): DGGITQSPKYLFRKEGQNVTLSCEQNLNHDAMYWYRQDPGQGLRLIYYSQIVNDFQKGDIAEGYSVSREKKESFPLTVTSAQKNPTAFYLCASSINTGDNEQFFGPGTRLTVL.

The chain links TRBV5-1 to TRBJ1-1; a weak D match, TRBD1 (6 bases). V lost 0 bases to trimming and J lost 0 bases, with 6 bases between them. CDR1 is SGHRS, CDR2 YFSETQ, per germline. CDR3 size: 14 residues. The CDR3 here is CASSLGTVNTEAFF. The CDR3 DNA is TGCGCCAGCAGCTTGGGGACAGTGAACACTGAAGCTTTCTTT. The full variable domain, its missing parts supplied by reference TRBV5-1 and TRBJ1-1, is KAGVTQTPRYLIKTRGQQVTLSCSPISGHRSVSWYQQTPGQGLQFLFEYFSETQRNKGNFPGRFSGRQFSNSRSEMNVSTLELGDSALYLCASSLGTVNTEAFFGQGTRLTVV.